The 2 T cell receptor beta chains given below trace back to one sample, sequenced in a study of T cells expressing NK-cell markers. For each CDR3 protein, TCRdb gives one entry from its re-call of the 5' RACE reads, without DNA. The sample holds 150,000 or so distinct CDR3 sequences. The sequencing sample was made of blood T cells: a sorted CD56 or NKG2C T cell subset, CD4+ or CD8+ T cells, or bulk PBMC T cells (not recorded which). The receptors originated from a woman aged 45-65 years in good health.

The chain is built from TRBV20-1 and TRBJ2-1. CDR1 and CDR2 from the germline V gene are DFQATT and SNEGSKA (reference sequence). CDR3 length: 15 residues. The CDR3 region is CSARDLQGPDNEQFF.

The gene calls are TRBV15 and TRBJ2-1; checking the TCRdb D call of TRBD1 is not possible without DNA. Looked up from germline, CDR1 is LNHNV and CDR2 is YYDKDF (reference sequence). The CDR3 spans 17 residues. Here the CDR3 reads CATSRESPRPQGDEQFF.